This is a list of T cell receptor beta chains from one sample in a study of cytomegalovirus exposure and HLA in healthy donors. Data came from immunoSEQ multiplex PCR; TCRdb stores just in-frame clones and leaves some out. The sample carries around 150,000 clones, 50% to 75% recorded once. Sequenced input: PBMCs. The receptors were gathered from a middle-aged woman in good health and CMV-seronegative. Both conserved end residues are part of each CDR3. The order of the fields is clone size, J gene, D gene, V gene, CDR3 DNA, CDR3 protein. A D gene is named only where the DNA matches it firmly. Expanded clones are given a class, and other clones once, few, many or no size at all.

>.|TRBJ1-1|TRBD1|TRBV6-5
TGTGCCAGCAGGCCACTAGGACAGGGTTCCACTGAAGCTTTCTTT
CASRPLGQGSTEAFF
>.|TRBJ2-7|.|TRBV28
.
CASSSSTVPYEQYF
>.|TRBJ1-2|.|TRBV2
TGTGCCAGCAGCAGGGGAGATGGCTACACCTTC
CASSRGDGYTF
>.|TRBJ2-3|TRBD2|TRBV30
TGTGCCTGGAGTTTAAGCGGGGGGAGCACAGATACGCAGTATTTT
CAWSLSGGSTDTQYF
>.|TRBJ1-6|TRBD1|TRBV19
TGTGCCAGTAGTCAAACCCACCAAACCGGGACAGGGAATTCACCCCTCCACTTT
CASSQTHQTGTGNSPLHF
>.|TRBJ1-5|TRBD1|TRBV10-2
TGCGCCAGCAGTGAGCCCCGCCAGGGGGGCGCGAGCAATCAGCCCCAGCATTTT
CASSEPRQGGASNQPQHF
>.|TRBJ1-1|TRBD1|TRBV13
TGTGCCAGCAGCTTCCCCGACAGGGGCAACACTGAAGCTTTCTTT
CASSFPDRGNTEAFF
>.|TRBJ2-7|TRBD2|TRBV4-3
TGCGCCAGCAGCCAAGACCTCTTACGCGGGGGGGCCCCCTACGAGCAGTACTTC
CASSQDLLRGGAPYEQYF
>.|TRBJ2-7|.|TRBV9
TGTGCCAGCAGCGTAGATCCAGCCACGCGGGAGCAGTACTTC
CASSVDPATREQYF
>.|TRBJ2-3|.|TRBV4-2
TGTGCCAGCAGCCAAGACGTTTTAATCGGGTCAGGGTGGGCAGATACGCAGTATTTT
CASSQDVLIGSGWADTQYF
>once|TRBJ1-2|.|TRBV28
TGTGCCAGTTTTATCGCGGGATTTGGCTACACCTTC
CASFIAGFGYTF
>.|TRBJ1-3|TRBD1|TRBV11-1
TGTGCCAGCAGCCGGGGACAGGGGGAAAACACCATATATTTT
CASSRGQGENTIYF
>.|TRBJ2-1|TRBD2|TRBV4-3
TGCGCCAGCAGCCAAGATCCAGCTAGCGGGGGGACCTACAATGAGCAGTTCTTC
CASSQDPASGGTYNEQFF
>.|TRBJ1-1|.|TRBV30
TGTACCGGAACAGGTCAAGGCGTGAACACTGAAGCTTTCTTT
CTGTGQGVNTEAFF
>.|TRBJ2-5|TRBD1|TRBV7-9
TGTGCCAGCAGCTTCCTATGGACAGGGGGCCAAGAGACCCAGTACTTC
CASSFLWTGGQETQYF
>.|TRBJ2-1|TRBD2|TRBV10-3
TGTGCCATCAGTGAACCGGGACTAGCGGGGGGACCCTACAATGAGCAGTTCTTC
CAISEPGLAGGPYNEQFF
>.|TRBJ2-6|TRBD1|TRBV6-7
TGTGCCAGCAGCTCCGGGACAGACTCTGGGGCCAACGTCCTGACTTTC
CASSSGTDSGANVLTF
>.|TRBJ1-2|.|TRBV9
TGTGCCAGCAGCGTAGCCCTCGGGGACTATGGCTACACCTTC
CASSVALGDYGYTF
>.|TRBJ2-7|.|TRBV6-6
TGTGCCAGCAGTTACTCGGACTATTCCTACGAGCAGTACTTC
CASSYSDYSYEQYF
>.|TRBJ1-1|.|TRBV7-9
TGTGCCAGCAGCCCACCATCAGGGCCTGAAGCTTTCTTT
CASSPPSGPEAFF
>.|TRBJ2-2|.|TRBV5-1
TGCGCCAGCAGCTTGGGACAGACCTTGAACACCGGGGAGCTGTTTTTT
CASSLGQTLNTGELFF
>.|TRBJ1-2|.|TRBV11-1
TGTGCCAGCAGCTTAGGGCCTGCCGCACCAGTCGGCTACACCTTC
CASSLGPAAPVGYTF
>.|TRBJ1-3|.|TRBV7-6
TGTGCCAGCAGCTTAAAACAGGTAGTCTCTGGAAACACCATATATTTT
CASSLKQVVSGNTIYF
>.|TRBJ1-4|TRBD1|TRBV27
TGTGCCAGCAGTTTCTACGGGACAGGGTTTGAAAAACTGTTTTTT
CASSFYGTGFEKLFF
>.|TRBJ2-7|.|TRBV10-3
TGTGCCATCAGTGAGGAAGGGGGAGAGCAGTACTTC
CAISEEGGEQYF
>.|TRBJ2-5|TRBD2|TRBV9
TGTGCCAGCAGCCCCCAGGGAGCGGGGAGTGAAGAGACCCAGTACTTC
CASSPQGAGSEETQYF
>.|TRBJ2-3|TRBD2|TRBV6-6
TGTGCCAGCGGCCATTTAGCGGGGCACACAGATACGCAGTATTTT
CASGHLAGHTDTQYF